Detailed here is one T cell receptor (beta chain). Its target is not known. Clones were read by immunoSEQ multiplex PCR, and TCRdb kept only the in-frame ones, dropping some. The sample comprises about 580,000 clones, more than 95% of which are singletons, and 0.3% rests with the top ten. The V end was cut by 2 bases, the J end by 4 bases, with 9 bases between. The CDR3 has 14 residues. CDR1 is SGHVS and CDR2 is FQNEAQ in the germline V gene. This sample stems from a study of shared clonotypes between healthy human individuals. Findings and caveats of the study: Genetic and exposure-history diversity was limited by the small donor number.

The naive CD8 subset, CD45RO-negative cells positively selected for CCR7, excluded terminally differentiated effector memory CD45RA+ cells. The J gene is TRBJ2-1, the V gene TRBV7-8; no reliable D call. This sequence originates from a man aged 25-45 years in good health. Sequencing input: naive CD8+ T cells sorted from blood. CDR3 sequence (DNA): TGTGCCAGCAGCTTAAGGCTAGTTTACAATGAGCAGTTCTTC. Its protein is CASSLRLVYNEQFF.